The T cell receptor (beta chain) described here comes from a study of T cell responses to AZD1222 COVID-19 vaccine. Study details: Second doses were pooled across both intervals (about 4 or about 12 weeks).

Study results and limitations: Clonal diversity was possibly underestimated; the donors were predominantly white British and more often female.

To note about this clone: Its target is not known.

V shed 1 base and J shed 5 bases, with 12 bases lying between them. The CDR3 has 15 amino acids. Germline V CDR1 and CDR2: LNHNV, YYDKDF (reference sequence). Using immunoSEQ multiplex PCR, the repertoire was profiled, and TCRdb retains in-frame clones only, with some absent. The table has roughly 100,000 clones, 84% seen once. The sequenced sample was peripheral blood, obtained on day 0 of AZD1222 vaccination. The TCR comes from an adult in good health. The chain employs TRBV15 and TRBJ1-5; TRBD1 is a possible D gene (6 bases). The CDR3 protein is CATSRGTGGDQPQHF. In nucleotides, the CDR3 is TGTGCCACCAGCAGAGGAACGGGGGGCGATCAGCCCCAGCATTTT.